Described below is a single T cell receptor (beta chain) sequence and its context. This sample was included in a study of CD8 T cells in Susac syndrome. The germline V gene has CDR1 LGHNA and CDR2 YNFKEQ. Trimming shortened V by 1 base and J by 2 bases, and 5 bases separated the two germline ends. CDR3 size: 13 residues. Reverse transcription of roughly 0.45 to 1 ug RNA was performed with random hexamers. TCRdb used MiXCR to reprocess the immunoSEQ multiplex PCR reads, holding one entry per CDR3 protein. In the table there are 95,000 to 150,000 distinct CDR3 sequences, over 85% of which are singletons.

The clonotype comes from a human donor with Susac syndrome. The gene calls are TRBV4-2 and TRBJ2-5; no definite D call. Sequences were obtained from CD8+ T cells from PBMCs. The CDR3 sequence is CASSQATQETQYF. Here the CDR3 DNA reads TGTGCCAGCAGCCAAGCTACTCAAGAGACCCAGTACTTC.